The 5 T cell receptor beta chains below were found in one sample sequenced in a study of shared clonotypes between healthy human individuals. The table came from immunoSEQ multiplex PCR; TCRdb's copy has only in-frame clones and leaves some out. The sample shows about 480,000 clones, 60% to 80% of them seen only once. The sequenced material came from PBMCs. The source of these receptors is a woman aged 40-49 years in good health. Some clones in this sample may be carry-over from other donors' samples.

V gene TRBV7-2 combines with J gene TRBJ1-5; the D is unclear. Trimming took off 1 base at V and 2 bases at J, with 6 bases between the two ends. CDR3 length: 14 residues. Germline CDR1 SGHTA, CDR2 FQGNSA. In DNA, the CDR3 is TGTGCCAGCAGCTTAGTGGAGGGCAATCAGCCCCAGCATTTT. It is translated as CASSLVEGNQPQHF.

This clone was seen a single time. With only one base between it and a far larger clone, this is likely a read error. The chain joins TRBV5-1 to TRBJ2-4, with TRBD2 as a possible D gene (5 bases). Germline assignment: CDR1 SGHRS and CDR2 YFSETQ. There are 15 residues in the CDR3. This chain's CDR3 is CASSLEGQPGNIQCF. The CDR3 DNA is TGCGCCAGCAGCCTAGAGGGCCAACCCGGAAACATTCAGTGCTTC.

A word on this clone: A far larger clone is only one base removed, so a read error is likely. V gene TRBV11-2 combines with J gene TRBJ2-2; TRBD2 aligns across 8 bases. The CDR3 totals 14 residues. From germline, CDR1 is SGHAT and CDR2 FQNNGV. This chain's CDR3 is CASSLERGAGEPFF. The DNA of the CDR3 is TGTGCCAGCAGCTTAGAGCGGGGGGCCGGGGAGCCGTTTTTT.

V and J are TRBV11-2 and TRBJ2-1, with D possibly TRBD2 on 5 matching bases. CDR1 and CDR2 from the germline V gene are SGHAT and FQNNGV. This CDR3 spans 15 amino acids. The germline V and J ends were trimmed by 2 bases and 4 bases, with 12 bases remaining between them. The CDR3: CASSLQGGYYNEQFF. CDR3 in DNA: TGTGCCAGCAGCTTACAAGGCGGGTATTACAATGAGCAGTTCTTC.

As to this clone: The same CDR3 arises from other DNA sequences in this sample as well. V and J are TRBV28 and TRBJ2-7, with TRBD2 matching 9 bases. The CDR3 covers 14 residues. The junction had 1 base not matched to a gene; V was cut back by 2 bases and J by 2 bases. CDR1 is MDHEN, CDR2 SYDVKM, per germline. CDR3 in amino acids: CASSLGGGAYEQYF. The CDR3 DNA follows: TGTGCCAGCAGTTTAGGCGGGGGGGCCTACGAGCAGTACTTC.